The clone carrying this T cell receptor beta chain appeared many times. Its antigen is as yet unknown. This specimen comes from a study of Graves' ophthalmopathy and Graves' hyperthyroidism. Overall study results and limits: In blood appeared most of the expanded thyroid clonotypes whose frequency exceeded 0.001.

RNA transcripts served as template for amplifying TCR beta CDR3 sequences. Scientists carried out first-round RT-PCR using HTBI primers and then a second-round multiplex PCR. Each CDR3 protein gets one entry after TCRdb re-called the multiplex PCR reads with MiXCR. The table shows fewer than 650,000 distinct CDR3 sequences, with around a fifth occurring only once. Certain patients were not enrolled. These were patients with other autoimmune diseases, uncontrolled infections, pregnancy or lactation. From fresh peripheral blood, 8 to 10 ml in volume, the PBMCs were obtained. The CDR3 totals 13 residues. Trimming took off 1 base at V and 5 bases at J, with 8 bases between the two ends. In germline, CDR1 is LGHNT, CDR2 FRNRAP.

The source of this sequence is a woman under 30 with stable Graves' hyperthyroidism. Some clones in this sample may be carry-over from other donors' samples. Source material: peripheral blood. The chain has TRBV12-5 and TRBJ2-5; D is undetermined. CDR3 sequence reads: CASGLGVGETQYF. The CDR3 DNA is TGTGCTAGTGGTTTGGGGGTAGGGGAGACCCAGTACTTC.